Following are 5 T cell receptor beta chains from one sample sequenced in a study of CXCR3-negative and CXCR3-positive naive CD8 T cells. Whole-study results and caveats: The TRB CDR3s that CXCR3-positive naive cells carried were more hydrophobic than those of CXCR3-negative naive cells.

cDNA libraries for TRB were generated by 5' RACE incorporating UMI labels. TCRdb re-analyzed the 5' RACE reads; it lists each CDR3 protein once, without DNA. Recorded here are about 89,000 distinct CDR3 sequences; the top ten clones represent approximately 0.53%. The antigens of these receptors remain unknown. Material: naive CXCR3+ CD8+ T cells from blood. Noted subset: CD45RO-CCR7+CD27+CD95- naive CD8+ T cells expressing CXCR3 (TNR3+). These receptors all come from a human donor in good health. Some clones in this sample may be carry-over from other donors' samples.

The CDR3 protein is CASSQDPGTGGTEAFF. The rearrangement joins TRBV4-3 to TRBJ1-1; TCRdb picks TRBD1, but there is no DNA to check that call. CDR3 length: 16 amino acids. Per the germline V gene, CDR1 is LGHNA and CDR2 is YSLEER.

The chain uses TRBV12-3 or TRBV12-4 and TRBJ1-1; TCRdb's assignment of TRBD1 cannot be checked, as there is no DNA. The CDR3 runs 14 residues. The CDR3 here is CASRWTGEDTEAFF.

The chain combines TRBV27 with TRBJ2-7; no DNA is available, so the TRBD2 call from TCRdb remains unchecked. CDR1 is MNHEY and CDR2 is SMNVEV in the germline V gene (reference sequence). This CDR3 is built from 14 residues. The CDR3 here is CASSLSAGDREQYF.

The V call is TRBV3-1, the J call TRBJ2-1; checking the TCRdb D call of TRBD2 is not possible without DNA. CDR1 and CDR2 from the germline V gene are LGHDT and YNNKEL (reference sequence). This CDR3 spans 15 amino acids. The CDR3 protein is CASSQAGGPGNEQFF.

This chain joins TRBV4-1 and TRBJ2-3; TCRdb's D call of TRBD1 is untestable without DNA. CDR3 length equals 17 residues. Germline-derived CDR1 and CDR2 are MGHRA and YSYEKL. The CDR3 protein is CASSQKGGPYSTDTQYF.